These 12 T cell receptor beta chains were all obtained from the same sample, sequenced in a study. TCRdb reprocessed the RT-PCR reads via MiXCR and lists one record per CDR3 protein. This sample has hundreds of thousands of distinct CDR3 sequences; 13% to 15% occur once, and the top ten carry 3.6%. Sequenced: memory CD4+ T cells from blood. Receptors were obtained from a female donor in good health, serving as a healthy control.

The chain couples TRBV10-3 to TRBJ2-3, with unresolved D. The CDR3 runs 12 residues. CDR1 is ENHRY and CDR2 is SYGVKD in the germline V gene. V lost 7 bases and J 4 bases, leaving 9 bases between the germline ends. This CDR3 reads CAITGSSDTQYF. Written as DNA, the CDR3 is TGTGCCATCACAGGAAGTTCAGATACGCAGTATTTT.

V is TRBV20-1 and J is TRBJ2-7; no clear D. The CDR3 is made up of 14 amino acids. The V and J ends lost 2 bases and 0 bases respectively, with 11 bases between them. Germline V gene sequence: CDR1 DFQATT, CDR2 SNEGSKA (reference sequence). The CDR3 region is CSARSGKGSYEQYF. As DNA, the CDR3 is TGCAGTGCTAGAAGTGGGAAAGGCTCCTACGAGCAGTACTTC.

This clonotype was picked up a small number of times. The chain joins TRBV24-1 to TRBJ2-3; 7 nucleotides align to TRBD1. The CDR3 runs 16 residues. The V segment lost 5 bases and the J segment 6 bases; nucleotides outside the gene matches: 13. CDR1 and CDR2 (germline): KGHDR, SFDVKD. Here the CDR3 reads CATSGRQGESLDTQYF. CDR3 DNA sequence: TGTGCCACCAGTGGGAGACAGGGTGAGTCGTTGGATACGCAGTATTTT.

This clonotype was seen a handful of times. This sequence joins TRBV12-3 or TRBV12-4 and TRBJ1-2; TRBD1 aligns across 7 bases. The V gene end was trimmed by 5 bases and the J gene end by 4 bases; junction bases not matched to a gene: 4. The CDR3 sequence is 13 residues long. DNA for the CDR3: TGTGCCAGCAGTCAGGGGGGTAGCTATGGCTACACCTTC. Protein sequence: CASSQGGSYGYTF.

This clonotype appeared a few times. V is TRBV20-1 and J is TRBJ2-7; TRBD1 or TRBD2 may be the D gene (5 bases each). The V gene's germline CDR1 is DFQATT and CDR2 SNEGSKA (reference sequence). There are 17 residues in the CDR3. The V end lost 4 bases, the J end lost 2 bases, and 24 bases lay between the germline ends. CDR3 protein: CSAKGSLVGAATYEQYF. The CDR3 nucleotides are TGCAGTGCTAAGGGTTCTTTGGTCGGGGCAGCTACCTACGAGCAGTACTTC.

This clonotype showed up just once. The V and J genes are TRBV12-3 or TRBV12-4 and TRBJ1-5; D is perhaps TRBD1 (6 bases). Trimming took 8 bases from V and 5 from J, leaving 13 bases between them. This CDR3 spans 13 amino acids. The CDR3 DNA reads as TGTGCCAGCGGCGCGGACAGCGATCAGCCCCAGCATTTT. Translating it yields CASGADSDQPQHF.

This clonotype has only a few counts. The rearrangement joins TRBV5-6 to TRBJ2-1, with a weak D call TRBD1 (6 bases). Looked up from germline, CDR1 is SGHDT and CDR2 is YYEEEE. This CDR3 region has 13 residues. Trimming stripped 0 bases from V and 9 bases from J, with 10 bases between. In DNA form, the CDR3 reads TGTGCCAGCAGCTTGGGACAGGTAGTTGAGCAGTTCTTC. Amino acids: CASSLGQVVEQFF.

The CDR3 nucleotides read TGTGCCAGCAGTGAAAGGGCAGGATGGGCCTCTAGCTACGAGCAGTACTTC. Translated, it gives CASSERAGWASSYEQYF. V and J are TRBV6-1 and TRBJ2-7; D is unclear. CDR3 length: 17 amino acids. The V and J ends lost 2 bases and 3 bases respectively, with 20 bases between them. Germline V gene lookup returns CDR1 MNHNS and CDR2 SASEGT.

CDR3 amino acids: CASSFKNKGHGSSYEQYF. CDR3 nucleotides: TGTGCCAGCAGCTTCAAAAACAAAGGACATGGAAGCTCCTACGAGCAGTACTTC. This chain joins TRBV7-9 and TRBJ2-7; D perhaps matches TRBD1 (5 bases). The CDR3 extends over 18 amino acids. CDR1 is SEHNR, CDR2 FQNEAQ, per germline (reference sequence). Trimming removed 3 bases from V and 0 bases from J, with 21 bases in between. Combining the CDR3 with reference TRBV7-9 and TRBJ2-7 gives the whole variable domain DTGVSQNPRHKITKRGQNVTFRCDPISEHNRLYWYRQTLGQGPEFLTYFQNEAQLEKSRLLSDRFSAERPKGSFSTLEIQRTEQGDSAMYLCASSFKNKGHGSSYEQYFGPGTRLTVT.

This clonotype was observed a few times. V and J are TRBV12-3 or TRBV12-4 and TRBJ1-1, with TRBD1 as a possible D gene (6 bases). The CDR3 is 17 amino acids. V was clipped by 5 bases and J by 0 bases, with 19 bases between them. CDR3 amino acids: CASSLLVRGGLNTEAFF. The CDR3 coding sequence is TGTGCCAGCAGTCTTCTTGTCAGAGGGGGATTGAACACTGAAGCTTTCTTT.

This clonotype was seen at least ten times. The gene calls are TRBV4-2 and TRBJ2-1; 11 bases fit TRBD2. J gave up 9 bases and V 0 bases, and 4 bases lay outside the gene matches. Germline CDR1 reads LGHNA; CDR2 reads YNFKEQ. The CDR3 extends over 15 amino acids. This CDR3 reads CASSQETSGSPEQFF. The CDR3 DNA is TGTGCCAGCAGCCAAGAAACTAGCGGGAGCCCTGAGCAGTTCTTC.

This clonotype occurred a few times. The gene calls are TRBV4-3 and TRBJ1-1, with no clear D. Trimming removed 0 bases from V and 0 bases from J, with 8 bases in between. Germline V lookup: CDR1 LGHNA, CDR2 YSLEER. The CDR3 sequence is 15 residues long. The CDR3 DNA sequence: TGCGCCAGCAGCCAAGAAATCGGGATGAACACTGAAGCTTTCTTT. It yields the protein CASSQEIGMNTEAFF.